This TCR beta chain was identified during a study of response to subunit inactivated influenza vaccine (dated by TCRdb to the late 2010s). For context, the study as a whole: To follow how T cells responded to a trivalent subunit inactivated influenza vaccine, the researchers relied on deep quantitative profiling of the T cell receptor repertoire.

Details on this clonotype: Which antigen it targets is not known. No base quality information exists; no much larger clone differs at one position.

Library preparation used RT-PCR. Sequencing relied on an Illumina HiSeq 2500. Clones were called with MiXCR by TCRdb after fastp trimmed the public reads at Q25, and only in-frame beta chains were retained. Rows merge per CDR3 protein into single entries with the most common DNA and genes. The sample includes about 530,000 distinct CDR3 sequences, with 10% to 15% observed a single time. The ten largest clones take up around 9.6% of the sample. Points the paper makes about the study in general: According to the authors, only a limited number of new T cells may be recruited by each seasonal influenza vaccination.

The CDR3 spans 14 residues, from the cysteine through the phenylalanine. The sequence is cut down to CDR3 DNA, 42 bases in frame from base 1. Trimming accounts for 5 bases at V and 4 bases at J, while the number of junction bases matched to no gene is 6. The germline V gene (reference sequence) supplies CDR1 MNHEY and CDR2 SMNVEV. The sample here was PBMCs from blood, taken on the day of vaccination. The chain was built from TRBV27 and TRBJ2-7; TRBD2 matches 9 bases in the middle. This clonotype was obtained from a man aged 45-60 years who received an inactivated influenza vaccine. Donor details come from another sample of the same person, matched by shared clones. In nucleotides, the sequence is TGTGCCAGCAGTAGACTAGCGGATCCTTACGAGCAGTACTTC. This is translated as CASSRLADPYEQYF.